This record concerns one TCR beta chain sequence. V lost 3 bases, J lost 7 bases, and 19 bases lay in between. The germline V gene encodes CDR1 MGHRA and CDR2 YSYEKL. The CDR3 length is 15 residues. TCRdb's copy holds only in-frame clones and misses some; the assay was immunoSEQ multiplex PCR. The sample yields around 130,000 clones, just over 85% seen once. The record originates from a study of T cell responses to AZD1222 COVID-19 vaccine. V gene TRBV4-1 combines with J gene TRBJ2-7; D might be TRBD1 or TRBD2, each matching 6 bases. The input for sequencing was peripheral blood, taken on day 0 of AZD1222 vaccination. This receptor was obtained from an adult in good health. CDR3 loop: CASSQSRGLYGEQYF. The CDR3 DNA is TGCGCCAGCAGCCAGAGCAGGGGACTTTATGGGGAGCAGTACTTC.